Shown below are 2 T cell receptor beta chains from a single sample sequenced in a study of T cell repertoires in cytomegalovirus infection (dated by TCRdb to between 2018 and 2020). The run used an Illumina HiSeq 1500. Starting from the raw public reads, TCRdb applied fastp trimming at Q25, assembled clones with MiXCR and retained in-frame beta chains. Identical CDR3 protein sequences are pooled into one entry, listed with their most common genes and DNA. The sample includes fewer than 400,000 distinct CDR3 sequences, with around 18% observed a single time. The top ten clonotypes cover approximately 10% of the sample. Sequencing was performed on PBMCs. The receptors shown here come from a human donor in good health (CMV status not recorded). Some clones in this sample may be carry-over from other donors' samples.

A few counts support this clonotype. CDR3 residues: CAGMYEQYF. In DNA, the CDR3 is TGTGCCGGGATGTACGAGCAGTACTTC. J is TRBJ2-7 and V is TRBV7-7; D remains unclear. V gave up 11 bases and J gave up 4 bases, with 6 bases separating them. Looked up from germline, CDR1 is SSHAT and CDR2 is FNYEAQ (reference sequence). The CDR3 runs to 9 residues.

This clonotype has a handful of counts. The genes are TRBV2 and TRBJ1-2; 8 bases line up with TRBD1. CDR1 SNHLY and CDR2 FYNNEI come from the germline V gene. Trimming cost V 4 bases and J 4 bases; bases outside gene matches: 5. CDR3 length: 14 amino acids. The CDR3 sequence is CASSGRGQGYGYTF. The CDR3 bases are TGTGCCAGCAGTGGCAGGGGGCAAGGCTATGGCTACACCTTC. The full variable domain, rest sourced from reference TRBV2 and TRBJ1-2, is EPEVTQTPSHQVTQMGQEVILRCVPISNHLYFYWYRQILGQKVEFLVSFYNNEISEKSEIFDDQFSVERPDGSNFTLKIRSTKLEDSAMYFCASSGRGQGYGYTFGSGTRLTVV.